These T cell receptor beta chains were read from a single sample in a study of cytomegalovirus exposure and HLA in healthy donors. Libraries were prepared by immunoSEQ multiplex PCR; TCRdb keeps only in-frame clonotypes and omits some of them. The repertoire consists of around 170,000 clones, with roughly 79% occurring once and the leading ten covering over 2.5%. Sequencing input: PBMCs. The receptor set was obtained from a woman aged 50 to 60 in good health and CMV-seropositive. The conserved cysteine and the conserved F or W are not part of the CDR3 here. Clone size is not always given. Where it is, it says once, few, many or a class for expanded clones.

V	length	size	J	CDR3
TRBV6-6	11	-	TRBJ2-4	ASSTTGGNSQY
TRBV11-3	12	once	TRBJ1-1	ASSLETGNTEAF
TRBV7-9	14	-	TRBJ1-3	ASSSGQGASGNTIY
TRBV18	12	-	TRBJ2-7	ASSSTGGSYEQY
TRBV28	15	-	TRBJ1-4	ASSSSTGTATNEKLF
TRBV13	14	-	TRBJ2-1	ASSPKLAGGDNEQF
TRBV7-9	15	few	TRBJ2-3	ASSFLPPSGRGDTQY
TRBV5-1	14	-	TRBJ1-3	ASSLGGNSVGNTIY
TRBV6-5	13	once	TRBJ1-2	ASSYSGGGDYGYT
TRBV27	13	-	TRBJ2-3	ASSSLAGGADTQY
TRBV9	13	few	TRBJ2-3	ASSVAGLVTDTQY
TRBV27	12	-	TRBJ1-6	ASSSRGDNSPLH
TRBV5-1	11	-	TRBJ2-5	ASSLGTGETQY
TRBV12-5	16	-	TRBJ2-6	ASGRPGTATSGANGLT
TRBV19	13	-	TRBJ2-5	ASSIRGQGEETQY
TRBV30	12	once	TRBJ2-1	AWSRDRPPNGQF
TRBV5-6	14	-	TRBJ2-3	ASRGDRGKRADTQY
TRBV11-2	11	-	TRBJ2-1	ASSLGSGTGLF
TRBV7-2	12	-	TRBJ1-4	ASSNDRGREKLF
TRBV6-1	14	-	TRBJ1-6	ASSVRRTGPYSPLH
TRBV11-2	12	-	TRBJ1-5	ASSLVRGGQPQH
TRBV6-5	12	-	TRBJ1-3	ASSSTYSGNTIY
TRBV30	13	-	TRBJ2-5	AWSGLAGGGETQY
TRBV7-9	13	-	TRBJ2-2	SSSLDRINTGELF
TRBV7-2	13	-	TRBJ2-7	ASSPTGGGAYEQY
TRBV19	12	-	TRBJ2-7	ASSEDRWAYEQY
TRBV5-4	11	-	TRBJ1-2	ASRAGTAYGYT
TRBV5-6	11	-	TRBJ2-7	AGSQRAGYEQY
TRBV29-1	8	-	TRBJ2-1	SVGSNEQF
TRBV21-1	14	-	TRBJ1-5	ASRASGGYSNQPQH
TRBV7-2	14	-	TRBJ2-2	ASSLGGDYNTGELF
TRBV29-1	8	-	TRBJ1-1	SAKKTEAF